The rows below give T cell receptor beta chains drawn from one sample of a study of blood T cell repertoires in COVID-19. The repertoire was sequenced with immunoSEQ multiplex PCR; TCRdb's copy has only in-frame clones and lacks some. Seen here are approximately 210,000 clones, more than 80% observed once, and the top ten hold 6.5% to 9.5%. The sequenced sample was PBMCs or T cells enriched from blood (not recorded which). The receptors stem from a woman in her late teens or twenties who had recovered from COVID-19. The CDR3 runs from the conserved cysteine through the conserved F or W. D genes are given only for firm matches. The listing skips clone size in some rows; elsewhere it reads once, few, many or a size class.

J gene: TRBJ2-1
D gene: TRBD2
clone size: NA
V gene: TRBV7-9
CDR3 protein: CASSSGLAGDNSYNEQFF
CDR3 DNA: TGTGCCAGCAGCTCAGGACTAGCGGGGGATAACTCCTACAATGAGCAGTTCTTC

J gene: TRBJ1-4
D gene: TRBD1
clone size: NA
V gene: TRBV6-5
CDR3 protein: CASSRGQFNEKLFF
CDR3 DNA: TGTGCCAGCAGCCGGGGACAGTTCAATGAAAAACTGTTTTTT

J gene: TRBJ2-7
D gene: NA
clone size: NA
V gene: TRBV6-1
CDR3 protein: CASSDPGYEQYF
CDR3 DNA: TGTGCCAGCAGTGATCCGGGCTACGAGCAGTACTTC

J gene: TRBJ1-3
D gene: NA
clone size: NA
V gene: TRBV18
CDR3 protein: CASSPPSGSGNTIYF
CDR3 DNA: TGTGCCAGCTCACCACCGTCAGGATCTGGAAACACCATATATTTT

J gene: TRBJ2-7
D gene: TRBD1
clone size: NA
V gene: TRBV28
CDR3 protein: CASSLPDRVWQYF
CDR3 DNA: TGTGCCAGCAGTTTACCGGACAGGGTTTGGCAGTACTTC

J gene: TRBJ1-6
D gene: NA
clone size: NA
V gene: TRBV19
CDR3 protein: CASTLGRSPLHF
CDR3 DNA: TGTGCCAGTACCCTTGGGAGGTCACCCCTCCACTTT

J gene: TRBJ1-2
D gene: NA
clone size: NA
V gene: TRBV25-1
CDR3 protein: CASSESGGQYGYTF
CDR3 DNA: TGTGCCAGCAGTGAGTCAGGCGGACAGTATGGCTACACCTTC

J gene: TRBJ2-7
D gene: TRBD2
clone size: NA
V gene: TRBV14
CDR3 protein: CASSQGTSGLYEQYF
CDR3 DNA: TGTGCCAGCAGCCAAGGGACTAGCGGCCTATACGAGCAGTACTTC

J gene: TRBJ1-2
D gene: NA
clone size: NA
V gene: TRBV28
CDR3 protein: CASSLETQHGYTF
CDR3 DNA: TGTGCCAGCAGTTTAGAGACTCAGCACGGCTACACCTTC

J gene: TRBJ1-4
D gene: TRBD1
clone size: NA
V gene: TRBV11-2
CDR3 protein: CASSLVGTGSEKLFF
CDR3 DNA: TGTGCCAGCAGCTTAGTGGGGACAGGAAGTGAAAAACTGTTTTTT

J gene: TRBJ2-3
D gene: TRBD2
clone size: once
V gene: TRBV27
CDR3 protein: CASTKRGGPDTQYF
CDR3 DNA: TGTGCCAGCACGAAACGGGGGGGTCCAGATACGCAGTATTTT

J gene: TRBJ2-3
D gene: TRBD1
clone size: NA
V gene: TRBV27
CDR3 protein: CASSKRDSNTDTQYF
CDR3 DNA: TGTGCCAGCAGTAAGAGGGACAGTAACACAGATACGCAGTATTTT

J gene: TRBJ2-4
D gene: TRBD2
clone size: NA
V gene: TRBV29-1
CDR3 protein: CSVVGSGGHKNIQYF
CDR3 DNA: TGCAGCGTTGTCGGTAGCGGGGGACACAAAAACATTCAGTACTTC

J gene: TRBJ1-2
D gene: TRBD1
clone size: NA
V gene: TRBV3-1/TRBV3-2
CDR3 protein: CASSLGTVYGYTF
CDR3 DNA: TGTGCCAGCAGCCTCGGGACAGTTTATGGCTACACCTTC

J gene: TRBJ2-5
D gene: NA
clone size: NA
V gene: TRBV28
CDR3 protein: CASSPGQGGTETQYF
CDR3 DNA: TGTGCCAGCAGTCCAGGACAGGGAGGGACGGAGACCCAGTACTTC

J gene: TRBJ1-2
D gene: TRBD1
clone size: NA
V gene: TRBV19
CDR3 protein: CASSGQGALSGGYTF
CDR3 DNA: TGTGCCAGTAGCGGACAGGGGGCCCTCAGTGGAGGCTACACCTTC

J gene: TRBJ1-1
D gene: NA
clone size: once
V gene: TRBV19
CDR3 protein: CASTPNRVNTEAFF
CDR3 DNA: TGTGCCAGTACTCCAAACAGGGTTAACACTGAAGCTTTCTTT

J gene: TRBJ2-7
D gene: NA
clone size: NA
V gene: TRBV6-5
CDR3 protein: CASILGPYEQYF
CDR3 DNA: TGTGCCAGCATCCTAGGCCCCTACGAGCAGTACTTC

J gene: TRBJ2-5
D gene: TRBD2
clone size: once
V gene: TRBV5-1
CDR3 protein: CASSVTSGGSYGTQYF
CDR3 DNA: TGCGCCAGCAGCGTGACTAGCGGGGGGTCGTATGGGACCCAGTACTTC

J gene: TRBJ2-6
D gene: NA
clone size: NA
V gene: TRBV7-9
CDR3 protein: CASSLALTDGANVLTF
CDR3 DNA: TGTGCCAGCAGCTTAGCGCTTACAGATGGGGCCAACGTCCTGACTTTC

J gene: TRBJ2-7
D gene: NA
clone size: NA
V gene: TRBV10-3
CDR3 protein: CAISDPGRESYEQYF
CDR3 DNA: TGTGCCATCAGTGATCCGGGACGGGAGTCCTACGAGCAGTACTTC

J gene: TRBJ2-5
D gene: NA
clone size: NA
V gene: TRBV4-1
CDR3 protein: CASSQDPEQETQYF
CDR3 DNA: TGCGCCAGCAGCCAAGACCCGGAGCAAGAGACCCAGTACTTC

J gene: TRBJ2-1
D gene: NA
clone size: NA
V gene: TRBV4-1
CDR3 protein: CASSQDYLPPNEQFF
CDR3 DNA: TGCGCCAGCAGCCAAGATTATCTACCTCCGAATGAGCAGTTCTTC

J gene: TRBJ2-7
D gene: TRBD1
clone size: NA
V gene: TRBV28
CDR3 protein: CASSPQGVADLGQYF
CDR3 DNA: TGTGCCAGCAGCCCCCAGGGGGTAGCCGACTTGGGGCAGTACTTC

J gene: TRBJ2-5
D gene: NA
clone size: NA
V gene: TRBV25-1
CDR3 protein: CASSAMEPLRSGETQYF
CDR3 DNA: TGTGCCAGCAGTGCGATGGAACCCCTAAGGTCCGGGGAGACCCAGTACTTC

J gene: TRBJ1-5
D gene: TRBD1
clone size: NA
V gene: TRBV30
CDR3 protein: CAWSLSGTGNQPQHF
CDR3 DNA: TGTGCCTGGAGTTTATCCGGGACAGGCAATCAGCCCCAGCATTTT

J gene: TRBJ2-3
D gene: NA
clone size: NA
V gene: TRBV28
CDR3 protein: CASSFQGTDTQYF
CDR3 DNA: TGTGCCAGCAGTTTCCAGGGAACAGATACGCAGTATTTT

J gene: TRBJ1-4
D gene: NA
clone size: once
V gene: TRBV29-1
CDR3 protein: CSVSNEKLFF
CDR3 DNA: TGCAGCGTCAGTAATGAAAAACTGTTTTTT

J gene: TRBJ2-1
D gene: NA
clone size: NA
V gene: TRBV5-6
CDR3 protein: CASSLEHNEQFF
CDR3 DNA: TGTGCCAGCAGCTTAGAGCACAATGAGCAGTTCTTC

J gene: TRBJ2-7
D gene: TRBD2
clone size: NA
V gene: TRBV27
CDR3 protein: CASTPGRGMSEQYF
CDR3 DNA: TGTGCCAGCACTCCCGGGAGGGGCATGAGCGAGCAGTACTTC

J gene: TRBJ2-7
D gene: TRBD1
clone size: NA
V gene: TRBV4-2
CDR3 protein: CASSPPGQESYEQYF
CDR3 DNA: TGTGCCAGCAGCCCACCGGGACAGGAGTCCTACGAGCAGTACTTC

J gene: TRBJ2-7
D gene: TRBD1
clone size: NA
V gene: TRBV7-9
CDR3 protein: CASRSPTGGDYEQYF
CDR3 DNA: TGTGCCAGCAGATCCCCGACAGGGGGTGATTACGAGCAGTACTTC